The present T cell receptor beta chain was sequenced within a study of T cell responses to AZD1222 COVID-19 vaccine. Study-level findings and limits: Among the donors, most were white British and more were female, and clonal diversity was possibly underestimated. The repertoires were collected only after the peak T cell response.

Profiled with immunoSEQ multiplex PCR; TCRdb holds only in-frame clones, not every one. Of 150,000 to 200,000 clones listed, 80% to 95% are singletons. The length of the CDR3 is 15 residues. V was cut by 7 bases and J by 0 bases, with 15 bases left in between. The germline gives CDR1 LNHDA, CDR2 SQIVND (reference sequence). About this clone itself: Its cognate antigen is unknown.

This TCR came from an adult in good health. The specimen comprised peripheral blood, sampled on day 0 of AZD1222 vaccination. The chain uses TRBV19 and TRBJ1-1; D not certain. CDR3 DNA: TGTGCCAGTACCCCAGGCAAACTTATGAACACTGAAGCTTTCTTT. As protein: CASTPGKLMNTEAFF.